This T cell receptor (beta chain) was documented in a study of blood T cell repertoires in COVID-19. Trimming took off 8 bases at V and 4 bases at J, with 6 bases between the two ends. This CDR3 is 10 amino acids long. Germline CDR1 and CDR2: MDHEN and SYDVKM. Using immunoSEQ multiplex PCR, the repertoire was profiled, and TCRdb retains in-frame clones only, with some absent. The sample has 12,000 to 15,000 clones, over 70% seen once. Material for sequencing was peripheral blood. The clonotype originates from a man in his fifties or sixties with acute or convalescent COVID-19. J is TRBJ2-7 and V is TRBV28, with D perhaps matching TRBD2 (5 bases). This CDR3 reads CASRGYEQYF. The CDR3 DNA is TGTGCCAGCCGAGGGTACGAGCAGTACTTC.